The present T cell receptor (beta chain) was sequenced within a study of CD4 T cells in relation to SARS-CoV-2 and coronaviruses. Overall study context: PBMCs were cultured with antigen for roughly 11 days before TCR beta sequencing.

To note about this clone: Its target is unknown.

The CDR3 extends over 14 amino acids. Trimming pared 0 bases from V and 2 bases from J, leaving 8 bases between. Per the germline V gene, CDR1 is SGHTS and CDR2 is YDEGEE. Profiling relied on immunoSEQ multiplex PCR, and the TCRdb table lists in-frame clones only, not all of them. The sample lists more than 20,000 clones, about three fifths occurring once. The unexposed donors gave CD4+ T cells in about 2011-2019, prior to COVID-19. The cells were cultured for less than twelve days before CD4+ T cells were isolated. This chain joins TRBV5-8 and TRBJ1-1; D is unresolved. This TCR was sampled from a human donor in good health. The specimen was CD4+ T cells from PBMCs, cultured in vitro. The chain's CDR3 is CASSLGEVNTEAFF. In DNA form, the CDR3 reads TGTGCCAGCAGCTTGGGGGAGGTCAACACTGAAGCTTTCTTT.